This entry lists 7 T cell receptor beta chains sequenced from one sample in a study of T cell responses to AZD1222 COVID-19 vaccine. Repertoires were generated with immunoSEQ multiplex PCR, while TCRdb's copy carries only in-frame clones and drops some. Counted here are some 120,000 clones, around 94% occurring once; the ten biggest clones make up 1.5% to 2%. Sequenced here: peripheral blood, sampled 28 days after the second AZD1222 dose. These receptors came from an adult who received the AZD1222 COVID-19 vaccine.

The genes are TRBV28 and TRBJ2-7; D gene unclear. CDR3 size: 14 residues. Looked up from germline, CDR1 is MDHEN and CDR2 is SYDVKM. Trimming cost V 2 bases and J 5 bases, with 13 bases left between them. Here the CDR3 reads CASSLVSRVHEQYF. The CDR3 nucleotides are TGTGCCAGCAGTTTAGTATCTAGGGTCCACGAGCAGTACTTC.

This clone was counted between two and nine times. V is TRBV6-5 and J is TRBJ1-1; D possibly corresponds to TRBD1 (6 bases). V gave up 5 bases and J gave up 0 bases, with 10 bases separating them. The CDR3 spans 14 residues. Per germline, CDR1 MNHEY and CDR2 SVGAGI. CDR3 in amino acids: CASSTTGMNTEAFF. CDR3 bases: TGTGCCAGCAGTACCACAGGGATGAACACTGAAGCTTTCTTT.

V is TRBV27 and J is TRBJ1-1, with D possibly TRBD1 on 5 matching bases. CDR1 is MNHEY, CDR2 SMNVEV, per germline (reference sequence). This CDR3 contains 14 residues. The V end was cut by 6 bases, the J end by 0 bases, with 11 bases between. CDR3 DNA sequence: TGTGCCAGCAGGTCGGGACGGATGAACACTGAAGCTTTCTTT. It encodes CASRSGRMNTEAFF.

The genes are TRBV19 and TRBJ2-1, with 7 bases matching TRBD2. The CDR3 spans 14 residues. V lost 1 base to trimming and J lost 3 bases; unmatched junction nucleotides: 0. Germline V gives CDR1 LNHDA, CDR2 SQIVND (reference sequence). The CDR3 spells CASSIGGGYNEQFF. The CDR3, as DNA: TGTGCCAGTAGTATAGGGGGGGGCTACAATGAGCAGTTCTTC. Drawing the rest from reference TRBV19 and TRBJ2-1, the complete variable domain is DGGITQSPKYLFRKEGQNVTLSCEQNLNHDAMYWYRQDPGQGLRLIYYSQIVNDFQKGDIAEGYSVSREKKESFPLTVTSAQKNPTAFYLCASSIGGGYNEQFFGPGTRLTVL.

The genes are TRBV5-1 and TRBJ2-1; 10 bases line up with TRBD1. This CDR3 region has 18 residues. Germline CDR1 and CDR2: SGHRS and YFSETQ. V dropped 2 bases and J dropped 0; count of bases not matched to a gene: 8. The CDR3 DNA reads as TGCGCCAGCAGCTTAAGGGGACAGGGGTCGAGCTCCTACAATGAGCAGTTCTTC. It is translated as CASSLRGQGSSSYNEQFF.

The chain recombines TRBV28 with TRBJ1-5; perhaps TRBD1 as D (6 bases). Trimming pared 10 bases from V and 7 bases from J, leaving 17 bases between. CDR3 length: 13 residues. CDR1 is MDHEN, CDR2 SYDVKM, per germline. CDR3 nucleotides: TGTGCCACCAGAATGGGGGGGCAGCAGCCCCAGCATTTT. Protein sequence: CATRMGGQQPQHF.

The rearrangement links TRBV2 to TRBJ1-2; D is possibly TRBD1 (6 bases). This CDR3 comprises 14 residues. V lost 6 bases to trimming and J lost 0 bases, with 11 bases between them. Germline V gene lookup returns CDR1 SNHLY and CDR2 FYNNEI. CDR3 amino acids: CASRGDNTNYGYTF. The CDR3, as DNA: TGTGCCAGCAGAGGGGACAATACTAACTATGGCTACACCTTC.